This T cell receptor beta chain was captured by sequencing in a study of beta chain features in type 1 diabetes. Study summary: The patient and healthy donor groups were comparable for age, gender and cell yields.

Expressed TCRB transcripts were sequenced after all isolated RNA was converted to cDNA. Method: immunoSEQ multiplex PCR; TCRdb's copy keeps in-frame clones and lacks some. Of more than 250,000 clones listed, around 20% are singletons. In regard to this clone: Its target is not known.

Overall study results and limits: Any PCR bias toward short templates would affect both groups alike. Patients with Type 1 diabetes showed moderately but significantly shorter TCRB CDR3s in all four CD4+ subsets.

Sorting with CD45RO/CCR7/CD25/CD127/CD95/CD27 yielded naive, central memory, regulatory and stem-like memory CD4+ cells. The origin of this receptor is a middle-aged woman with type 1 diabetes. Sequencing was done on a sample of naive CD4+ T cells from blood.

This chain's CDR3 is CASSPSTGADTQYF. The CDR3 region has the DNA TGCGCCAGCAGCCCAAGCACAGGGGCAGATACGCAGTATTTT. The V gene is TRBV5-1, the J gene TRBJ2-3; 7 bases line up with TRBD1. CDR1 SGHRS and CDR2 YFSETQ come from the germline V gene. The CDR3 sequence is 14 residues long. Losses at the gene ends were 4 bases for V and 4 bases for J; bases not matched to a gene: 6.